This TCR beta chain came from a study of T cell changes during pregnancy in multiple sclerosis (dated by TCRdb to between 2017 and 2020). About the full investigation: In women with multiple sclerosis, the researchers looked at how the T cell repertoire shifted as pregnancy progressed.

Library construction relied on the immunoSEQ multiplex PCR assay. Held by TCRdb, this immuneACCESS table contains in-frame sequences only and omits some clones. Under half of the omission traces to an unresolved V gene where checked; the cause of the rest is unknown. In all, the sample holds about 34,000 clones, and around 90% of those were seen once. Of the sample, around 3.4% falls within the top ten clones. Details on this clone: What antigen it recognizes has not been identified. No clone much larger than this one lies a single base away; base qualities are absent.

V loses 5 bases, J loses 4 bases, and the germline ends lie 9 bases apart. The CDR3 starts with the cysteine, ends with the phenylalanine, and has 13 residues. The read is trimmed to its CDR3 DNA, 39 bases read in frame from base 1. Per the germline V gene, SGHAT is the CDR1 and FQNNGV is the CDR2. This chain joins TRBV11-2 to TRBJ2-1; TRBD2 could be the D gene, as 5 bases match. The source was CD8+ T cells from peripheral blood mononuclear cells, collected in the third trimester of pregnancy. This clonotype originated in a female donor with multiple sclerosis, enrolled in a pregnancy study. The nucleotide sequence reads TGTGCCAGCAGCCCGGCGGGTTACAATGAGCAGTTCTTC. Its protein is CASSPAGYNEQFF.